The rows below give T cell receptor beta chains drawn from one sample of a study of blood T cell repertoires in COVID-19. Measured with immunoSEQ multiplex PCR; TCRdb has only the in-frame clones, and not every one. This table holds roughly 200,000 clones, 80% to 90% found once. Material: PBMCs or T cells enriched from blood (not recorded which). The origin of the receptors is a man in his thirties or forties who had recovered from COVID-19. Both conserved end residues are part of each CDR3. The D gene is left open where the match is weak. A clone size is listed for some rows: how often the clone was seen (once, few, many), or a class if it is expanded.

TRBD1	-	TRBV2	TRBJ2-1	CASRDGTGGYNEQFF	TGTGCCAGCAGAGACGGGACAGGTGGGTACAATGAGCAGTTCTTC
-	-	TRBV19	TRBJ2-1	CASSTARLLDNEQFF	TGTGCCAGTAGTACGGCGAGACTACTCGACAATGAGCAGTTCTTC
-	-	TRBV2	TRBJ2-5	CAIRGVDQETQYF	TGTGCCATCAGGGGAGTAGACCAAGAGACCCAGTACTTC
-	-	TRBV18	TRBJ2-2	CASSPRDAGELFF	TGTGCCAGCTCACCCAGGGATGCCGGGGAGCTGTTTTTT
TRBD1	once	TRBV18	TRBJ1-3	CASSPGTGSRDTIYF	TGTGCCAGCTCACCGGGGACAGGGAGTCGAGACACCATATATTTT
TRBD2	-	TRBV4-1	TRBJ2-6	CASSQGSGGLSGANVLTF	TGCGCCAGCAGCCAAGGTAGCGGGGGCCTCTCTGGGGCCAACGTCCTGACTTTC
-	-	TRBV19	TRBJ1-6	CASSNRDNSPLHF	TGTGCCAGCAGTAACAGGGATAATTCACCCCTCCACTTT
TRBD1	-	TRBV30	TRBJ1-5	CAFPGGTGWHQPQHF	TGTGCCTTCCCAGGCGGGACAGGGTGGCATCAGCCCCAGCATTTT
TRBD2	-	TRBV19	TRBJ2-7	CASRTLGLAVCYEQYF	TGTGCCAGTAGGACCTTAGGACTAGCGGTTTGCTACGAGCAGTACTTC
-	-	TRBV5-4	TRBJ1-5	CASSLEGVQPQHF	TGTGCCAGCAGCTTGGAAGGGGTTCAGCCCCAGCATTTT
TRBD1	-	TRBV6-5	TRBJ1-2	CASSYQRQGPSYGYTF	TGTGCCAGCAGTTATCAAAGACAGGGACCAAGCTATGGCTACACCTTC
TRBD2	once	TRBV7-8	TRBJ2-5	CASSLALAGGIQETQYF	TGTGCCAGCAGCTTAGCCCTAGCGGGAGGAATCCAAGAGACCCAGTACTTC
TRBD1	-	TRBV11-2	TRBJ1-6	CASSLGEGTGNSPLHF	TGTGCCAGCAGCTTAGGAGAGGGGACAGGGAATTCACCCCTCCACTTT
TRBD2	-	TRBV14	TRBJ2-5	CASSQLTSGGHYF	TGTGCCAGCAGCCAACTGACTAGCGGGGGCCACTACTTC
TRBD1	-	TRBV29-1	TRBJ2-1	CSVRQGAGNEQFF	TGCAGCGTACGACAGGGGGCTGGCAATGAGCAGTTCTTC
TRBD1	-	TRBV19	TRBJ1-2	CASSTTDRAFGGYTF	TGTGCCAGTAGTACCACGGACAGGGCGTTCGGTGGCTACACCTTC
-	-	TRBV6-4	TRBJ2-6	CASSDKGVGANVLTF	TGTGCCAGCAGTGACAAGGGGGTGGGGGCCAACGTCCTGACTTTC